One sample yielded the 11 T cell receptor beta chains listed below, sequenced in a study of shared clonotypes between healthy human individuals. Assay: immunoSEQ multiplex PCR; the TCRdb copy retains only in-frame clones and omits some. The table includes nearly 2 million clones, approximately 94% detected once. CD45RO-negative CD8 cells positively selected for CCR7 made up the naive population, which excluded terminally differentiated effector memory CD45RA+ cells. The sample comprised naive CD8+ T cells sorted from blood. These receptors all stem from a man aged 18 to 30 in good health.

The DNA for the CDR3 is TGCGCCAGCAGCTTGGCCGAAGTTAGCGGCAGCTCCTACGAGCAGTACTTC. This encodes CASSLAEVSGSSYEQYF. V usage is TRBV5-1 and J usage is TRBJ2-5; TRBD2 is a possible D gene (6 bases). The J call may be wrong; the DNA end is better matched by TRBJ2-7. Germline CDR1 SGHRS, CDR2 YFSETQ. This CDR3 is built from 17 residues.

The rearrangement links TRBV7-8 to TRBJ2-7; TRBD1 is a possible D gene (6 bases). Germline assignment: CDR1 SGHVS and CDR2 FQNEAQ. CDR3 length: 16 amino acids. V lost 1 base to trimming and J lost 0 bases, with 13 bases between them. The CDR3 nucleotides are TGTGCCAGCAGCTTAGACATGGACAGTAGCTCCTACGAGCAGTACTTC. Translated, it gives CASSLDMDSSSYEQYF.

Comments on this clone: Other DNA sequences of this sample code for an identical CDR3. The chain joins TRBV9 to TRBJ2-7; unclear D gene. V was shortened by 0 bases and J by 0 bases, with 10 bases between the two germline ends. This CDR3 region has 15 residues. In germline, CDR1 is SGDLS, CDR2 YYNGEE. The CDR3 sequence: CASSVGPESSYEQYF. For the CDR3, the DNA is TGTGCCAGCAGCGTAGGACCTGAGAGCTCCTACGAGCAGTACTTC.

The chain links TRBV6-4 to TRBJ1-6, with 7 bases aligning to TRBD1. The CDR3 is 18 residues long. V lost 3 bases and J lost 8; bases outside the gene matches: 16. Per the germline V gene, CDR1 is MRHNA and CDR2 is SNTAGT. The CDR3 protein is CASSDKVTQTGWDSPLHF. CDR3 coding DNA: TGTGCCAGCAGTGATAAGGTAACGCAGACAGGGTGGGATTCACCCCTCCACTTT.

The chain combines TRBV6-1 with TRBJ2-2; TRBD2 matches 7 bases. The ends lost 1 base at V and 6 bases at J; junction bases unmatched: 5. Germline CDR1 is MNHNS and CDR2 is SASEGT. This CDR3 is 15 amino acids long. The CDR3 spells CASSEGDYQPGELFF. The CDR3 bases are TGTGCCAGCAGTGAAGGGGACTACCAACCCGGGGAGCTGTTTTTT.

In the case of this clone: The sample holds other DNA sequences that translate to the same CDR3. CDR3 nucleotide sequence: TGCGCCAGCAGCCAAGATCTCCAGCAGGGTTACCTCTTGGGCTACACCTTC. Translated, it gives CASSQDLQQGYLLGYTF. The rearrangement uses TRBV4-3 and TRBJ1-2; the D gene is possibly TRBD1 (5 bases). This CDR3 spans 17 amino acids. The V end was cut by 0 bases, the J end by 8 bases, with 22 bases between. CDR1 and CDR2 (germline): LGHNA, YSLEER.

The chain is built from TRBV2 and TRBJ2-7; D call uncertain. CDR1 SNHLY and CDR2 FYNNEI come from the germline V gene. The CDR3 loop spans 14 amino acids. V shed 2 bases and J shed 0 bases, with 8 bases lying between them. CDR3 protein: CASSERALSYEQYF. As DNA, the CDR3 is TGTGCCAGCAGTGAAAGGGCCCTCTCCTACGAGCAGTACTTC.

The V gene is TRBV10-3, the J gene TRBJ2-1; 7 bases agree with TRBD2. Germline lookup yields CDR1 ENHRY and CDR2 SYGVKD. The CDR3 has 13 residues. V lost 10 bases and J lost 3; bases outside the gene matches: 6. DNA of the CDR3: TGTGCCACCGTTGGCGGGAGCTACAATGAGCAGTTCTTC. Its translation: CATVGGSYNEQFF.

This clone was recorded a few times. V is TRBV27 and J is TRBJ2-7; 8 bases fit TRBD2. V gave up 6 bases and J gave up 0 bases; unmatched junction bases: 7. CDR3 length equals 15 residues. Germline V CDR1 and CDR2: MNHEY, SMNVEV (reference sequence). CDR3 sequence reads: CASSFSGTTSYEQYF. CDR3 DNA: TGTGCCAGCAGCTTTAGCGGGACCACCTCCTACGAGCAGTACTTC.

A word on this clone: Other DNA variants within this sample encode the same CDR3. The chain is built from TRBV4-1 and TRBJ2-7, with 11 bases aligning to TRBD2. CDR3 size: 15 residues. Trimming cost V 3 bases and J 4 bases; bases outside gene matches: 5. Per the germline V gene, CDR1 is MGHRA and CDR2 is YSYEKL. CDR3 nucleotides: TGCGCCAGCAGCCAGATACTAGCGGGAGAGTACGAGCAGTACTTC. Translating it yields CASSQILAGEYEQYF.

V and J are TRBV30 and TRBJ2-7; D is ambiguous. Trimming cost V 4 bases and J 7 bases, with 11 bases left between them. CDR1 is GTSNPN and CDR2 is SVGIG in the germline V gene (reference sequence). The CDR3 runs 11 residues. This CDR3 reads CAWTGATEQYF. DNA for the CDR3: TGTGCCTGGACAGGTGCTACAGAGCAGTACTTC.